Sequencing of this T cell receptor beta chain was carried out in a study of cytotoxic CD8 clonotypes in ibrutinib-treated CLL. Study in general: Partial responses totalled about 25 and complete responses 2; after median about 67 months, approximately 15 remained remitted and roughly twelve progressed. Study-level results: Increased clonality at ibrutinib response gave way to a return toward baseline at progression.

The assay was immunoSEQ multiplex PCR, and TCRdb's table has in-frame clones only and misses some. The data hold roughly 150,000 clones, with about 76% observed a single time. To note about this clone: Its antigen is still unknown.

This clonotype was sampled from a human donor with chronic lymphocytic leukemia. Here the sequenced sample was PBMCs, taken after 24 months of ibrutinib treatment.

This chain's CDR3 is CASSTSGAQYF. CDR3 DNA: TGTGCCAGCAGCACGTCAGGGGCCCAGTACTTC. This sequence joins TRBV5-6 and TRBJ2-5, with TRBD1 as a possible D gene (6 bases). Germline loops: CDR1 SGHDT, CDR2 YYEEEE. V was clipped by 4 bases and J by 9 bases, with 10 bases between them. CDR3 length equals 11 residues.